This TCR beta chain emerged from a study of shared clonotypes between healthy human individuals. Study in general: The composition of the donors was a couple of women and three men aged 18 to 49.

The study enrolled healthy HIV-negative adults without recent acute infections or vaccinations as donors. Adults of Caucasian background living in Nashville, Tennessee made up all donors. The genomic DNA of each subset was split evenly across several immunoSEQ plates. Generated by immunoSEQ multiplex PCR, the TCRdb table keeps only in-frame clones and is missing some. The table includes 950,000 to 1,100,000 clones, approximately 70% detected once. V lost 3 bases and J lost 1; bases outside the gene matches: 5. Germline values: CDR1 KGHSH, CDR2 LQKENI. The CDR3 is 15 residues long. The clonotype originates from a man between 18 and 29 years old in good health. The rearrangement links TRBV18 to TRBJ1-1, with 7 bases identical to TRBD1. Sequencing was carried out using memory CD4+ T cells sorted from blood. Subset meaning: CD45RA-negative fraction. Written as DNA, the CDR3 is TGTGCCAGCTCACCCAGCCAGGGGGGGAACACTGAAGCTTTCTTT. Translated, it gives CASSPSQGGNTEAFF.